This record looks at one T cell receptor (beta chain) sequence and its context. It lacks a known antigen. Per-nucleotide qualities are absent, and no much larger clonotype sits a single base away. TCR CDR3 regions were amplified from genomic DNA by multiplex PCR using the deep immunoSEQ assay. For each cell subset, the extracted genomic DNA was distributed evenly across all wells of several immunoSEQ 96-well plates, and each plate served as one replicate. For sorted subsets, 200 ng of genomic DNA, equivalent to 25,000 to 35,000 T cell genomes, went into each replicate PCR. Purified libraries were measured with a Qubit 3.0 fluorometer, size-checked on a Bioanalyzer 2100, and measured again with the KAPA Library Quantification kit. Each immunoSEQ 96-well plate was sequenced on its own single-read 150-cycle Illumina NextSeq 550 flow cell. From the authors' description of their analysis: Because only junctional sequences without quality scores were contained in the immunoSEQ output, filtering matching that applied to full-length reads could not be performed. Sequences were annotated with PyIR, a Python wrapper for IgBLAST v1.9, and V/J genes and CDR3 were assigned using IMGT germline references. Reads with weak V/J assignments (E-value above 1e-6), missing CDR3, stop codons, out-of-frame junctions, or ambiguous translated residues were removed. V3J clonotypes were defined as sequences sharing the same inferred V gene, J gene, and CDR3 amino acid sequence. The percentage overlap between two repertoires was calculated by dividing the number of shared unique clonotypes by the size of the smaller repertoire. RTK rarefaction, the Chao1 estimator, and Recon v2.1 estimates of unobserved clonotypes were used to assess repertoire richness. Generation probabilities for all TCRbeta clonotypes obtained by the gDNA method from a few donors were computed using OLGA. The clones in this table, taken by TCRdb from immuneACCESS, are in-frame only. Not every clone is retained; where verified, under half of the shortfall comes from an unresolved V gene, and the cause of the rest is unknown. The V and J calls and the clone size are those of that table, but D and trimming were determined from the DNA. This sample is represented by some 1,900,000 clones; around 96% of them were singletons. The ten largest clones capture roughly 1.2% of the sample.

The CDR3 runs 14 residues from the cysteine to the phenylalanine. Here the CDR3 DNA is all that survives: 42 bases in frame from base 1. CDR1 MGHRA and CDR2 YSYEKL were looked up in the germline V gene. Germline trimming: 3 bases from V, 2 bases from J; junction bases outside gene matches: 3. This entry comes from a study of shared clonotypes between healthy human individuals (TCRdb year 2020). Describing the broader study: A few men and two women, aged 18 to 49 years, made up the cohort. Each donor's leukapheresis produced roughly between roughly 0.85 and 9.5 billion PBMCs. Blood TCR repertoires of several healthy adults were deeply sequenced to estimate repertoire size and the extent of clonotype sharing between individuals. To increase sequencing depth and limit assay-specific biases, TCR repertoire library preparation and sequencing were carried out by different laboratories using diverse techniques. For each donor, three plates each were used for CD4 naive and CD4 memory, two plates were used for CD8 naive, and one plate was used for CD8 memory. What the work shows at the level of the full study, not this receptor alone: Only blood was sampled, and tissue TCR repertoires likely differ from those in blood. Compared with non-shared clonotypes, clonotypes shared by all four sorted-subset donors had higher generation probabilities. Larger estimated clonotype richness was generally found for naive subsets than for memory subsets. Rarefaction of sorted-subset datasets indicated incomplete sequencing despite the large sequencing depth. Because the study included a small number of donors, the genetic and exposure-history diversity represented was limited. Roughly 5% of naive CD4, 3.5% of naive CD8, roughly 2.5% of memory CD4, and around 0.42% of memory CD8 clonotypes were shared across four donors. Pairwise subsampling indicated that sequencing depth was expected to affect the degree of clonotype sharing among donors.

CD8 naive samples were obtained by positive selection for CCR7 among CD45RO-negative cells, yielding a CD45RA+CCR7+ population from which TemRA cells were excluded. Donors were healthy HIV-negative adults with no recently reported acute infections or vaccinations. Only Caucasian adults living in Nashville, Tennessee, USA were represented among the donors. After blood collection by leukapheresis, PBMCs were isolated using Ficoll-Histopaque density gradient centrifugation and then cryopreserved in the vapor phase of liquid nitrogen. Purity and quantity of every magnetically sorted T cell population were checked by analytical flow cytometry. Genomic DNA was isolated from every sorted fraction and measured by UV absorbance on a Nanodrop 2000c.

This TCR was sampled from a man younger than 35 in good health. The source material was naive CD8+ T cells sorted from blood. The meaning of the sample's cell subset or site label: CD45RA+CCR7+. The sequence joins TRBV4-1 to TRBJ2-7; 8 central bases correspond to TRBD1. The CDR3 region has the sequence CASSHPTGAYEQYF. The DNA reads as follows: TGCGCCAGCAGCCACCCGACAGGGGCCTACGAGCAGTACTTC.